Below are 21 T cell receptor beta chains sequenced from a single sample in a study of metastatic and nonmetastatic thyroid tumors. All patients reached thyroid surgery having received no treatment beforehand. TCRdb ran MiXCR on the PCR reads. The table lists about 48,000 clones, roughly a fifth of them singletons. Sequencing was done on a sample of blood. Receptors were obtained from a male donor with papillary thyroid cancer or a benign thyroid nodule (not recorded which). Some clones in this sample may be carry-over from other donors' samples.

This clone occurred once. The chain carries TRBV4-1 and TRBJ2-7; TRBD2 matches 13 bases. Trimming took 4 bases from V and 7 from J; bases not matched to a gene: 7. Germline CDR1 is MGHRA and CDR2 is YSYEKL. The CDR3 contains 15 residues. The CDR3 protein is CASSPITGLAGEQYF. CDR3 bases: TGCGCCAGCAGCCCGATAACGGGACTAGCGGGAGAGCAGTACTTC.

This clone appeared many times. V and J are TRBV27 and TRBJ2-1; D is perhaps TRBD1 (5 bases). V was shortened by 3 bases and J by 7 bases, with 10 bases between the two germline ends. Germline V gene sequence: CDR1 MNHEY, CDR2 SMNVEV (reference sequence). The CDR3 spans 13 residues. The CDR3 bases are TGTGCCAGCAGTTTGCAACAGGTGAATGAGCAGTTCTTC. Encoded protein: CASSLQQVNEQFF.

This clone was seen a single time. The chain links TRBV20-1 to TRBJ2-2; D is perhaps TRBD1 or TRBD2 (6 bases each). Germline V gene lookup returns CDR1 DFQATT and CDR2 SNEGSKA (reference sequence). V was clipped by 5 bases and J by 4 bases, with 17 bases between them. This CDR3 comprises 15 residues. DNA of the CDR3: TGCAGTGCTTCGGGAACAGGGAGGACCACCGGGGAGCTGTTTTTT. Protein product: CSASGTGRTTGELFF.

Remarks on this clone: A read error may account for a junction end that differs from germline. The chain employs TRBV7-3 and TRBJ2-5; perhaps TRBD1 as D (6 bases). Looked up from germline, CDR1 is SGHTA and CDR2 is FQGTGA. The CDR3 consists of 16 residues. CDR3 bases: TGTGCCATCAGCTTAAGGGCAGGGGTCCCCATCGAGACCCAGTACTTC. As protein: CAISLRAGVPIETQYF.

This clone occurred many times. This sequence joins TRBV6-1 and TRBJ2-7, with 10 bases identical to TRBD2. This CDR3 has 15 amino acids. Germline trimming cut 4 bases from V and 7 bases from J; bases unmatched to any gene: 10. Germline V gene data show CDR1 as MNHNS and CDR2 as SASEGT. Here the CDR3 reads CASSGLAGVSGEQYF. CDR3 DNA: TGTGCCAGCAGTGGGCTAGCGGGGGTCTCAGGGGAGCAGTACTTC.

This clone has at least ten counts. The V and J genes are TRBV12-3 or TRBV12-4 and TRBJ2-1; TRBD2 agrees at 7 bases. The CDR3 length is 12 residues. Unmatched junction bases numbered 7, after V lost 5 bases and J lost 12 bases. CDR3 DNA: TGTGCCAGCAGTGTCGGTGGCGGGAGGCAGTTCTTC. Translation: CASSVGGGRQFF.

In this sample, this clone turned up a few times. At one end, the junction sequence differs from germline, possibly due to a read error. The chain is built from TRBV15 and TRBJ2-5, with a possible D match to TRBD1 (7 bases). Per germline, CDR1 LNHNV and CDR2 YYDKDF (reference sequence). The CDR3 contains 16 residues. The CDR3 region has the DNA TGTGCCACCAGCAGGACGAGGGGGACAGCCCGGGAGAGCCAGTACTTC. It translates to CATSRTRGTARESQYF. The full variable domain, completed using reference TRBV15 and TRBJ2-5, is DAMVIQNPRYQVTQFGKPVTLSCSQTLNHNVMYWYQQKSSQAPKLLFHYYDKDFNNEADTPDNFQSRRPNTSFCFLDIRSPGLGDTAMYLCATSRTRGTARESQYFGPGTRLLVL.

This chain connects TRBV5-1 to TRBJ2-7; 8 nucleotides agree with TRBD1. Germline V lookup: CDR1 SGHRS, CDR2 YFSETQ. With 0 bases clipped from V and 5 bases from J, the junction kept 16 bases outside the gene matches. The CDR3 spans 18 residues. The CDR3 region has the DNA TGCGCCAGCAGCTTGGCCCCACTCCGGACAGGGATTCAGGACGAGCAGTACTTC. Translated, it gives CASSLAPLRTGIQDEQYF. Supplemented by reference TRBV5-1 and TRBJ2-7, the full variable domain reads KAGVTQTPRYLIKTRGQQVTLSCSPISGHRSVSWYQQTPGQGLQFLFEYFSETQRNKGNFPGRFSGRQFSNSRSEMNVSTLELGDSALYLCASSLAPLRTGIQDEQYFGPGTRLTVT.

This clone was recorded at least ten times. CDR3 sequence reads: CSAIPGSSYNEQFF. CDR3 DNA: TGCAGTGCTATACCGGGGAGCTCCTACAATGAGCAGTTCTTC. The gene calls are TRBV20-1 and TRBJ2-1, with a tentative D call TRBD2 (5 bases). V dropped 4 bases and J dropped 0 bases, with 10 bases sitting between them. CDR1 is DFQATT and CDR2 is SNEGSKA in the germline V gene (reference sequence). The CDR3 totals 14 residues.

This clone was seen at least ten times. The chain recombines TRBV9 with TRBJ2-2, with 9 nucleotides matching TRBD1. This CDR3 spans 17 amino acids. CDR1 and CDR2 from the germline V gene are SGDLS and YYNGEE. V shed 3 bases, J shed 3 bases, and the junction held 9 bases outside the gene matches. This CDR3 is CASSAWDRATDTGELFF. The CDR3 nucleotides read TGTGCCAGCAGCGCTTGGGACAGGGCAACGGACACCGGGGAGCTGTTTTTT.

This clone was detected many times. The CDR3 bases are TGCAGTGCTAGAGATGGCCGTTACAATGAGCAGTTCTTC. The encoded protein is CSARDGRYNEQFF. The chain carries TRBV20-1 and TRBJ2-1; D remains unclear. The germline CDR1 and CDR2 sequences are DFQATT and SNEGSKA (reference sequence). Trimming shortened V by 0 bases and J by 4 bases, and 7 bases separated the two germline ends. This CDR3 region has 13 residues.

The rearrangement uses TRBV11-1 and TRBJ1-2; D gene ambiguous. Deletions cut 5 bases from V and 4 bases from J, with 20 bases between. CDR3 length: 16 residues. Per the germline V gene, CDR1 is SGHAT and CDR2 is FQDESV (reference sequence). The CDR3, as DNA: TGTGCCAGCAGCCCCGGACCCGGCTCTTCCCCCTATGGCTACACCTTC. This gives the protein CASSPGPGSSPYGYTF.

The table lists this clone with many counts. The gene calls are TRBV30 and TRBJ2-5; the D is unclear. Deletions cut 5 bases from V and 7 bases from J, with 17 bases between. The CDR3 has 13 amino acids. Germline V lookup: CDR1 GTSNPN, CDR2 SVGIG (reference sequence). CDR3: CAWDLTAEGTQYF. The DNA for the CDR3 is TGTGCCTGGGACCTCACGGCGGAAGGGACCCAGTACTTC.

The chain recombines TRBV11-2 with TRBJ2-1, with D maybe TRBD1 (6 bases). The germline CDR1 and CDR2 sequences are SGHAT and FQNNGV. There are 16 residues in the CDR3. V lost 0 bases, J lost 4 bases, and 13 bases lay in between. CDR3 loop: CASSLDLQGSYNEQFF. The CDR3 DNA follows: TGTGCCAGCAGCTTAGATTTACAGGGTTCGTACAATGAGCAGTTCTTC.

This clone was seen a few times. V and J are TRBV30 and TRBJ2-5; D is unclear. V was cut by 3 bases and J by 5 bases, with 10 bases left in between. The CDR3 loop spans 12 amino acids. Germline CDR1 and CDR2: GTSNPN and SVGIG (reference sequence). CDR3 protein: CAWRDDGETQYF. The CDR3 coding sequence is TGTGCCTGGAGAGATGACGGCGAGACCCAGTACTTC.

This clone was counted ten times or more. CDR3 region: CASSLVGTGGTDTQYF. CDR3 nucleotide sequence: TGCGCCAGCAGCTTGGTTGGGACAGGGGGCACAGATACGCAGTATTTT. The rearrangement joins TRBV5-1 to TRBJ2-3, with TRBD1 matching 10 bases. In germline, CDR1 is SGHRS, CDR2 YFSETQ. The CDR3 has 16 amino acids. V gave up 0 bases and J gave up 1 base; unmatched junction bases: 2.

This clone has ten or more counts. This rearrangement joins TRBV27 to TRBJ2-1; 12 nucleotides agree with TRBD2. This CDR3 region has 17 residues. Germline lookup yields CDR1 MNHEY and CDR2 SMNVEV (reference sequence). The trim removed 3 bases at V and 8 bases at J, leaving 11 bases unmatched. The CDR3 nucleotides are TGTGCCAGCAGTTTGACCCTAGCGGGAGGGTCACGATATGAGCAGTTCTTC. Encoded protein: CASSLTLAGGSRYEQFF.

This clone was seen ten or more times. The rearrangement uses TRBV5-1 and TRBJ1-1, with a possible D match to TRBD1 (6 bases). CDR3 length equals 13 residues. Trimming left V 3 bases short and J 2 bases short, with 8 bases between. The V gene's germline CDR1 is SGHRS and CDR2 YFSETQ. The CDR3 nucleotides are TGCGCCAGCAGCTCAGGGGATAACACTGAAGCTTTCTTT. The encoded protein is CASSSGDNTEAFF.

The gene calls are TRBV18 and TRBJ1-1, with 9 bases lining up with TRBD1. After removal of 1 base from V and 6 bases from J, the junction contained 9 bases not matched to a gene. The CDR3 contains 16 residues. Germline CDR1 reads KGHSH; CDR2 reads LQKENI. For the CDR3, the DNA is TGTGCCAGCTCACCACGGAAACAGGGGGCAGGAGCTGAAGCTTTCTTT. Residues: CASSPRKQGAGAEAFF.

This clone was picked up many times. The rearrangement joins TRBV12-5 to TRBJ1-2; no definite D call. CDR1 is LGHNT and CDR2 is FRNRAP in the germline V gene. CDR3 length equals 13 residues. V was clipped by 6 bases and J by 0 bases, with 8 bases between them. The chain's CDR3 is CASGGPANYGYTF. DNA for the CDR3: TGTGCTAGTGGCGGGCCCGCTAACTATGGCTACACCTTC.

In this sample, this clone turned up a few times. The V and J genes are TRBV20-1 and TRBJ2-7, with 13 bases lining up with TRBD2. Losses at the gene ends were 1 base for V and 5 bases for J; bases not matched to a gene: 11. The CDR3 length is 17 residues. Germline lookup yields CDR1 DFQATT and CDR2 SNEGSKA (reference sequence). This chain's CDR3 is CSARVIRTSGREHEQYF. DNA of the CDR3: TGCAGTGCTAGAGTTATCCGGACTAGCGGGAGAGAGCACGAGCAGTACTTC.